This TCR beta chain was retrieved from a study of blood T cell repertoires in COVID-19. About the research overall: COVID-19 samples collected from the United States, Italy and Spain covered acute and convalescent phases. T cells, B-cell-depleted T cells, or PBMCs provided the cDNA or gDNA that served as material.

This CDR3 spans 17 amino acids. V dropped 5 bases and J dropped 7; count of bases not matched to a gene: 14. Germline loops: CDR1 SGHTA, CDR2 FQGNSA. Participants reported their clinical history, and cohort assignment relied on those reports. As originally analysed: Amplified reference gene primers provided the basis for estimating nucleated cell counts. Repertoires were generated with immunoSEQ multiplex PCR, while TCRdb's copy carries only in-frame clones and drops some. V and J calls and clone size come straight from that table; D and trimming were deduced from the DNA. The sample lists almost 250,000 clones; around 89% were seen once.

Sequencing was carried out using PBMCs or T cells enriched from blood (not recorded which). The sequence derives from a woman aged 25-40 years who had recovered from COVID-19. J is TRBJ2-1 and V is TRBV7-2; 10 bases fit TRBD2. The CDR3 bases are TGTGCCAGCAGCGTATCCGGGACTAGCGAAATCGTAAATGAGCAGTTCTTC. The encoded protein is CASSVSGTSEIVNEQFF.